The clone carrying this T cell receptor (beta chain) was seen just once. The sample belongs to a study of T cell clones after liver transplantation. Assay: immunoSEQ multiplex PCR; the TCRdb copy retains only in-frame clones and omits some. The sample has roughly 57,000 clones; about 70% are singletons. The specimen comprised CD4+ T cells from blood, sampled before liver transplant. This receptor was identified in a human donor who received a liver transplant.

This CDR3 reads CASSPGGNTGELFF. The CDR3 DNA reads TGTGCCAGCAGCCCCGGGGGGAACACCGGGGAGCTGTTTTTT. V and J are TRBV5-5 and TRBJ2-2; tentatively, D is TRBD2 (6 bases). Trimming shortened V by 4 bases and J by 1 base, and 8 bases separated the two germline ends. Germline-derived CDR1 and CDR2 are SGHKS and YYEKEE (reference sequence). The CDR3 runs to 14 residues. The full variable domain, with the rest looked up from reference TRBV5-5 and TRBJ2-2, is DAGVTQSPTHLIKTRGQQVTLRCSPISGHKSVSWYQQVLGQGPQFIFQYYEKEERGRGNFPDRFSARQFPNYSSELNVNALLLGDSALYLCASSPGGNTGELFFGEGSRLTVL.